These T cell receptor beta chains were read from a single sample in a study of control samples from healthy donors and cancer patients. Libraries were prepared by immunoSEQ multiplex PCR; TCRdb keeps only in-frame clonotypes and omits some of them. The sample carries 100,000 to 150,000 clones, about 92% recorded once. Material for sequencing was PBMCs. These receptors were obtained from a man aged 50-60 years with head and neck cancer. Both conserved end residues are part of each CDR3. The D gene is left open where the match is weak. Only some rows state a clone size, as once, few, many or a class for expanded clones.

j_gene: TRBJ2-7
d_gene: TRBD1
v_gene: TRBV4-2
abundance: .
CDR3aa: CASSLSAQGYEQYF
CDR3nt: TGTGCCAGCAGCCTTTCTGCACAGGGGTACGAGCAGTACTTC

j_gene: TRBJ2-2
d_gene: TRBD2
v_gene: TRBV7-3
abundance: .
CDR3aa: CASSSPGLAGGQAGELFF
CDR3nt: TGTGCCAGCAGCTCGCCGGGACTAGCGGGGGGGCAGGCCGGGGAGCTGTTTTTT

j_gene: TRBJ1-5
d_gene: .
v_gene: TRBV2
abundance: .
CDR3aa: CASSWGAAGNQPQHF
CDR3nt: TGTGCCAGCAGCTGGGGGGCGGCGGGCAATCAGCCCCAGCATTTT

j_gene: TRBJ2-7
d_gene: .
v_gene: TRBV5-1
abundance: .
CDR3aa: CASSIRGQGYEQYF
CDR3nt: TGCGCCAGCAGCATCAGGGGTCAAGGTTACGAGCAGTACTTC

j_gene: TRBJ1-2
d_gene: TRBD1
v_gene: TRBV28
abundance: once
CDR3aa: CASSFRARGRDGYTF
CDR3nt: TGTGCCAGCAGTTTTAGGGCCAGGGGGCGCGATGGCTACACCTTC

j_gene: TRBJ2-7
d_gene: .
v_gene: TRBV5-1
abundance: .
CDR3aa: CASSLVGARYEQYF
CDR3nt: TGCGCCAGCAGCTTGGTCGGGGCGCGGTACGAGCAGTACTTC

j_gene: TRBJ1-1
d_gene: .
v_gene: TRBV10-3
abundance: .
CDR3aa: CAITEGVDTEAFF
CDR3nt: TGTGCCATCACAGAGGGGGTGGACACTGAAGCTTTCTTT

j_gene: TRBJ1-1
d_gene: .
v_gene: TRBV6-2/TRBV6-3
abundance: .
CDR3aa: CASSYSRGATEAFF
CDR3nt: TGTGCCAGCAGTTACTCGAGGGGGGCCACTGAAGCTTTCTTT

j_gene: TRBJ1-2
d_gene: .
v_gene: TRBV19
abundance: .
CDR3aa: CASSVQGYGYTF
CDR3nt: TGTGCCAGTAGTGTACAGGGATATGGCTACACCTTC

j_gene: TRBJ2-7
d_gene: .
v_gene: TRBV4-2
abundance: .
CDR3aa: CASSQEEVGKQYF
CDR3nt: TGTGCCAGCAGCCAAGAGGAGGTAGGGAAGCAGTACTTC

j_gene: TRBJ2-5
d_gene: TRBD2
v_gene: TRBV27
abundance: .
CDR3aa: CASSSRASGGPGETQYF
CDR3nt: TGTGCCAGCAGTTCGAGGGCTAGCGGGGGCCCCGGAGAGACCCAGTACTTC

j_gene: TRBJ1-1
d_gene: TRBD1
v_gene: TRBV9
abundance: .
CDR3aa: CASSEETGLDTEAFF
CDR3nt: TGTGCCAGCAGCGAGGAGACAGGGCTGGACACTGAAGCTTTCTTT

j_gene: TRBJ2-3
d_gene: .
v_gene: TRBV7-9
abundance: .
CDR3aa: CASSSKTRSGPDTQYF
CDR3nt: TGTGCCAGCAGCTCAAAGACTCGATCGGGGCCAGATACGCAGTATTTT

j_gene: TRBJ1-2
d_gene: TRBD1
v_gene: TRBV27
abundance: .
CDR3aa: CASRRGRAGSGGYTF
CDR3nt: TGTGCCAGCAGGAGGGGGCGCGCGGGATCGGGTGGCTACACCTTC

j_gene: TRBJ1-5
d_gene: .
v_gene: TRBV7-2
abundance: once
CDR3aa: CASSLDLFQPQHF
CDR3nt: TGTGCCAGCAGCTTAGATCTGTTTCAGCCCCAGCATTTT

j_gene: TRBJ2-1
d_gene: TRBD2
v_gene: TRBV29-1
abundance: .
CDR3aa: CSGVISGGAGEQFF
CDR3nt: TGCAGCGGCGTTATTAGCGGGGGGGCTGGTGAGCAGTTCTTC

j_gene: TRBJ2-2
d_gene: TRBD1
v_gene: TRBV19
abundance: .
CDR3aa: CASSTDRGPEELFF
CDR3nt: TGTGCCAGTAGTACGGACAGGGGGCCAGAGGAGCTGTTTTTT

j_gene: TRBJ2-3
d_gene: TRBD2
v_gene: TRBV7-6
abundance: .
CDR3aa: CASSPRTSVGTDTQYF
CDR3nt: TGTGCCAGCAGCCCCCGGACTAGCGTCGGCACAGATACGCAGTATTTT

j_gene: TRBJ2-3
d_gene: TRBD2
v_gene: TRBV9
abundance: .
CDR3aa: CASSVDGTSGDTQYF
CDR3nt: TGTGCCAGCAGCGTAGATGGGACTAGTGGGGATACGCAGTATTTT

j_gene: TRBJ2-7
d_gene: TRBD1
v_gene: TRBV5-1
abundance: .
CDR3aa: CASSSSSPGQGYEQYF
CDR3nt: TGCGCCAGCAGCTCGTCCTCTCCGGGACAGGGCTACGAGCAGTACTTC

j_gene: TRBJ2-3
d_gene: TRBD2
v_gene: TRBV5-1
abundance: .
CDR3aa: CASSRLAGGSADTQYF
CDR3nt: TGCGCCAGCAGCCGACTAGCGGGGGGTTCGGCAGATACGCAGTATTTT

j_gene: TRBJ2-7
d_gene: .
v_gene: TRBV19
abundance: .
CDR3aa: CASSLGVHEQYF
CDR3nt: TGTGCCAGTAGCCTCGGCGTCCACGAGCAGTACTTC

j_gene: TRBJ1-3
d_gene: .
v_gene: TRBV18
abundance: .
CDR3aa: CASLAVSGNTIYF
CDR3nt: TGTGCGTCCCTGGCGGTCTCCGGAAACACCATATATTTT

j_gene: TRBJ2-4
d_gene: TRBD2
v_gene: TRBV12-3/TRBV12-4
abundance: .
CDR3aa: CASTDGLAEQYF
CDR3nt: TGTGCCAGCACCGACGGACTAGCGGAACAGTACTTC

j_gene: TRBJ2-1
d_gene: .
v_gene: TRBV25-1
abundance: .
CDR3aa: CASSGIRQLIQFF
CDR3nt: TGTGCCAGCAGTGGCATACGACAGCTAATACAGTTCTTC

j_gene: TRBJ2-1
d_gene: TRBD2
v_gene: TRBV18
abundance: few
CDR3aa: CASSEGLAGDEQFF
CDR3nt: TGTGCCAGCTCAGAGGGACTAGCGGGGGATGAGCAGTTCTTC

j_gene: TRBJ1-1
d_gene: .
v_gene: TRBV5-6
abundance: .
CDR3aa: CASSSGWIMSEAFF
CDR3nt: TGTGCCAGCAGCTCTGGTTGGATTATGAGTGAAGCTTTCTTT

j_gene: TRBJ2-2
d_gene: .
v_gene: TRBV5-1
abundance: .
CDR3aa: CASKGGTTTGELFF
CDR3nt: TGCGCCAGCAAGGGGGGTACGACCACCGGGGAGCTGTTTTTT

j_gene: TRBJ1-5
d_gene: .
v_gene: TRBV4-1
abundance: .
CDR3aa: CASSQDTGRSGRPQHF
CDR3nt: TGCGCCAGCAGCCAAGACACAGGGCGATCCGGTAGGCCCCAGCATTTT

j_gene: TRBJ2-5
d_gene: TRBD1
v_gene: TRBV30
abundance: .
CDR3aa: CAWSTGQGVRETQYF
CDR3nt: TGTGCCTGGAGTACGGGCCAGGGGGTTCGGGAGACCCAGTACTTC

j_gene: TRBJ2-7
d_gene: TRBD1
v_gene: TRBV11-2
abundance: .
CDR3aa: CASSEGQGYEQYF
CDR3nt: TGTGCCAGCAGCGAGGGACAGGGCTACGAGCAGTACTTC

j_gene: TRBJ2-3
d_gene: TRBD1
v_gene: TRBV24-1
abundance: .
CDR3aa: CATSDSGQGADTQYF
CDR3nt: TGTGCCACCAGTGATTCGGGACAGGGGGCAGATACGCAGTATTTT

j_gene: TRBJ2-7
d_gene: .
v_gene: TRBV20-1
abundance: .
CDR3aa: CSARNGHEQYF
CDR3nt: TGCAGTGCTAGAAATGGGCACGAGCAGTACTTC

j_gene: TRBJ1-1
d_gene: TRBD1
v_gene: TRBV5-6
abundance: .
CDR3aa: CASSPGQINTEAFF
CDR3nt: TGTGCCAGCAGCCCGGGACAGATTAACACTGAAGCTTTCTTT

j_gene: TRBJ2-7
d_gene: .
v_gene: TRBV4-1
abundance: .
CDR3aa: CASSQSGRLAYEQYF
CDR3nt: TGCGCCAGCAGCCAATCCGGCAGGTTGGCCTACGAGCAGTACTTC

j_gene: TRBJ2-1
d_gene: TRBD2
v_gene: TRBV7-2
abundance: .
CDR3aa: CASSLDRLAIGEQFF
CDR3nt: TGTGCCAGCAGCTTAGATAGACTAGCGATAGGTGAGCAGTTCTTC

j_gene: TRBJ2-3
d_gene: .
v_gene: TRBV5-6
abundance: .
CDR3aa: CASSLGGTGTDTQYF
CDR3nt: TGTGCCAGCAGCTTAGGCGGGACGGGCACAGATACGCAGTATTTT

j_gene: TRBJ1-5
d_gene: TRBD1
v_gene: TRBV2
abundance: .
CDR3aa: CASRGQGIQPQHF
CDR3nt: TGTGCCAGCAGAGGACAGGGCATTCAGCCCCAGCATTTT

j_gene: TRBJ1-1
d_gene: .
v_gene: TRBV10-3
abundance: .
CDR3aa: CAISVRGDTEAFF
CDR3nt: TGTGCCATCAGTGTGCGGGGGGACACTGAAGCTTTCTTT

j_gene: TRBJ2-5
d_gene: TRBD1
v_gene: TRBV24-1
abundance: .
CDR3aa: CATSADRDQETQYF
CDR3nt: TGTGCCACCAGTGCGGACAGGGACCAAGAGACCCAGTACTTC

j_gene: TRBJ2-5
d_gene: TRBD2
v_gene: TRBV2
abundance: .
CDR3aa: CASRRTSGGLQETQYF
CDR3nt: TGTGCCAGCAGACGGACTAGCGGGGGGCTCCAAGAGACCCAGTACTTC

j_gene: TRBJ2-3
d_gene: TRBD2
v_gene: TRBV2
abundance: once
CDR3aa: CASRASSGTHTDTQYF
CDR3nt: TGTGCCAGCAGGGCGTCTAGCGGGACTCACACAGATACGCAGTATTTT

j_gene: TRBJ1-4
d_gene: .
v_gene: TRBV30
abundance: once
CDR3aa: CAWSGGGANEKLFF
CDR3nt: TGTGCCTGGAGTGGAGGGGGAGCTAATGAAAAACTGTTTTTT

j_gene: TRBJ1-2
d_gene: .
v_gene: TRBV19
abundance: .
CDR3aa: CASSIPLHRSFLYGYTF
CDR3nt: TGTGCCAGTAGTATCCCCTTACACAGATCCTTTCTTTATGGCTACACCTTC

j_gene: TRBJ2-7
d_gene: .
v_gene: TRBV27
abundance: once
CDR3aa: CASSLGGYEQYF
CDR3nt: TGTGCCAGCAGTTTAGGGGGATACGAGCAGTACTTC

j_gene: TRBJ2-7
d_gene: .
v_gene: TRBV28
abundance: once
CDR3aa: CASSFKIGTGSYEQYF
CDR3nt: TGTGCCAGCAGTTTTAAGATCGGAACAGGCTCCTACGAGCAGTACTTC

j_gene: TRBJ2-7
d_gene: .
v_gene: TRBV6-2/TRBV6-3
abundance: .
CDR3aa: CASSSPPYEQYF
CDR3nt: TGTGCCAGCAGTTCCCCTCCCTACGAGCAGTACTTC

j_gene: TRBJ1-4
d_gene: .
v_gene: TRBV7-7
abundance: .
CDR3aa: CASSPTAATNEKLFF
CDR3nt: TGTGCCAGCAGCCCCACAGCGGCAACTAATGAAAAACTGTTTTTT

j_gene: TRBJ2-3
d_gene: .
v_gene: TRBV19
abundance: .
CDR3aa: CASSIKGDRTDTQYF
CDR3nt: TGTGCCAGTAGTATAAAAGGGGACCGCACAGATACGCAGTATTTT

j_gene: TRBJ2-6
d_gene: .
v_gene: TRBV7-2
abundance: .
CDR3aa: CASSKIRLSGANVLTF
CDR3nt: TGTGCCAGCAGCAAGATCCGCCTGTCTGGGGCCAACGTCCTGACTTTC

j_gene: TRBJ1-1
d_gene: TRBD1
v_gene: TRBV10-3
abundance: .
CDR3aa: CAIRGTENTEAFF
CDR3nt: TGTGCCATCAGAGGGACAGAGAACACTGAAGCTTTCTTT

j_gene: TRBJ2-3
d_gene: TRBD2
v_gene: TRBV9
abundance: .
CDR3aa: CASSSRTSGTDTQYF
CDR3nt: TGTGCCAGCAGCTCCCGGACTAGCGGTACAGATACGCAGTATTTT

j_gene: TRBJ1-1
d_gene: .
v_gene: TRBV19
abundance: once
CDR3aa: CASSPLRGNTEAFF
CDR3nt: TGTGCCAGTAGTCCCTTACGCGGGAACACTGAAGCTTTCTTT

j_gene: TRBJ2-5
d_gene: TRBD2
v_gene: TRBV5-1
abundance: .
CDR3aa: CASSLKVTSGGAETQYF
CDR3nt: TGCGCCAGCAGCTTGAAGGTGACTAGCGGGGGGGCGGAGACCCAGTACTTC

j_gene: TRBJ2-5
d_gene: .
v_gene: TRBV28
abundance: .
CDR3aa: CASSSSGGRETQYF
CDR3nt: .

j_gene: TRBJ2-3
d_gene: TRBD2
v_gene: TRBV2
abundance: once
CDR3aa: CASKERGTADTQYF
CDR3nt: TGTGCCAGCAAGGAGCGGGGGACTGCAGATACGCAGTATTTT

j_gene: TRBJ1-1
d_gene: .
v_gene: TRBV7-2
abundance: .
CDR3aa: CASSPYTEAFF
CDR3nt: TGTGCCAGCAGCCCCTACACTGAAGCTTTCTTT

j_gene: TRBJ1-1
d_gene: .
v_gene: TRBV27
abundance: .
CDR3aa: CASHPWAPSNTEAFF
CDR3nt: TGTGCCAGCCACCCCTGGGCCCCCTCGAACACTGAAGCTTTCTTT

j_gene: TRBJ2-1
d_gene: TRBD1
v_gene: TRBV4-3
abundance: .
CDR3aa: CASNLPGTGHEEQFF
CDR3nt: TGCGCCAGCAACTTGCCCGGGACAGGGCACGAGGAGCAGTTCTTC

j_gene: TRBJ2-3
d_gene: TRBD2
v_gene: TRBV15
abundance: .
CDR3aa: CATSTLLAGGPNTQYF
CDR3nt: TGTGCCACCAGCACGCTCCTAGCGGGGGGGCCCAATACGCAGTATTTT